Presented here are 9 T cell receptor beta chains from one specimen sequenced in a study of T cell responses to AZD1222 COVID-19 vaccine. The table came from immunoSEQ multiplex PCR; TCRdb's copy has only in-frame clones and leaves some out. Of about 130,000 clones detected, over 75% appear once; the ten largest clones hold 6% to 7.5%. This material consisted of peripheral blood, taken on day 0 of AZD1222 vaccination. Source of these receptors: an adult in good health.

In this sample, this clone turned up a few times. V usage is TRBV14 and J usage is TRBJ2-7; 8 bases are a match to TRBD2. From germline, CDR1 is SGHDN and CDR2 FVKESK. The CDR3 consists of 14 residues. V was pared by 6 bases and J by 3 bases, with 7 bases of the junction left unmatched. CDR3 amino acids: CASRESGGLYEQYF. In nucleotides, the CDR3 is TGTGCCAGCAGAGAAAGCGGGGGACTCTACGAGCAGTACTTC. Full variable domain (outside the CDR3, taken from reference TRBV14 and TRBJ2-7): EAGVTQFPSHSVIEKGQTVTLRCDPISGHDNLYWYRRVMGKEIKFLLHFVKESKQDESGMPNNRFLAERTGGTYSTLKVQPAELEDSGVYFCASRESGGLYEQYFGPGTRLTVT.

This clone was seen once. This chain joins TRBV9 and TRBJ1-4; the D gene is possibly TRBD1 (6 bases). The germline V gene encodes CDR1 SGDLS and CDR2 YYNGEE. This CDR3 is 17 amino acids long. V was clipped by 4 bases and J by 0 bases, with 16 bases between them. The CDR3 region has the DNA TGTGCCAGCAGCAAAAGGGGGGGCGGACCAACTAATGAAAAACTGTTTTTT. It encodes CASSKRGGGPTNEKLFF.

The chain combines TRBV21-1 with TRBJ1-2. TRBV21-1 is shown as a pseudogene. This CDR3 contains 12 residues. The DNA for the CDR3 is TGTGCCAGCACCCCAGCCCTATATGGCTACACCTTC. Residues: CASTPALYGYTF.

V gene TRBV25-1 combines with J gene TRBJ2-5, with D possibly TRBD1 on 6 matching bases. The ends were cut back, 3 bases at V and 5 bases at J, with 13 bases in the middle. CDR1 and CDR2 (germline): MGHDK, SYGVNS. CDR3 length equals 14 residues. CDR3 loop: CASSDVRGIETQYF. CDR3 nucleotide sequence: TGTGCCAGCAGTGATGTTAGGGGGATCGAGACCCAGTACTTC.

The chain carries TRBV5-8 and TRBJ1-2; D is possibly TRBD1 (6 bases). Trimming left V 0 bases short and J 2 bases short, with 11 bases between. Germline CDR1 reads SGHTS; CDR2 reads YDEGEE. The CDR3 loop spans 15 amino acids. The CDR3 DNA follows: TGTGCCAGCAGCTTGGCGGGGACACCGAACTATGGCTACACCTTC. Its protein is CASSLAGTPNYGYTF.

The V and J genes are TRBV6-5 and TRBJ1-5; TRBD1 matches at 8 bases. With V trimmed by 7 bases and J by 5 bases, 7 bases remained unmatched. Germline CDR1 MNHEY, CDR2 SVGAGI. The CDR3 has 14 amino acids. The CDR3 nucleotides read TGTGCCAGCATTCTGGGACAGGCGGATCAGCCCCAGCATTTT. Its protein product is CASILGQADQPQHF.

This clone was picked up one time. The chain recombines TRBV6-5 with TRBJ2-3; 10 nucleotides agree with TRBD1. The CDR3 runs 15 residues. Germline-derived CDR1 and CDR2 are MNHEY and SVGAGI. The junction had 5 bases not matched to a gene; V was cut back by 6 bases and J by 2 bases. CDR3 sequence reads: CASRLGQGPTDTQYF. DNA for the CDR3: TGTGCCAGCAGATTGGGACAGGGGCCCACAGATACGCAGTATTTT.

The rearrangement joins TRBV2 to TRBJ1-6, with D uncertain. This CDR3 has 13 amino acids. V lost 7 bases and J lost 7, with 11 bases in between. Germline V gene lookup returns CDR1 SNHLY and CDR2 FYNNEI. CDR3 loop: CASTPGPNSPLHF. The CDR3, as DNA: TGTGCCAGCACTCCCGGACCCAATTCACCCCTCCACTTT.

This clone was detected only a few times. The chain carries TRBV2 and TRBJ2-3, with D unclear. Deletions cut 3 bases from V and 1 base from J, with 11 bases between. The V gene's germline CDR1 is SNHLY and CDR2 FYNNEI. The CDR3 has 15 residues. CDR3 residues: CASSDGLGGTDTQYF. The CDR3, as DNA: TGTGCCAGCAGTGATGGGCTTGGTGGCACAGATACGCAGTATTTT.